Below are 27 T cell receptor beta chains sequenced from a single sample in a study of blood T cell repertoires in COVID-19. Some clones are missing from TCRdb's copy, which holds only in-frame ones; the method was immunoSEQ multiplex PCR. This repertoire shows 150,000 to 200,000 clones, about three quarters found once; its top ten account for approximately 8.6%. Material: peripheral blood. Source of these receptors: a woman between 50 and 59 years old with active or convalescent COVID-19.

The chain combines TRBV28 with TRBJ2-6, with 7 bases aligning to TRBD1. V shed 0 bases and J 1 base; nucleotides not matched to a gene: 6. Germline CDR1 reads MDHEN; CDR2 reads SYDVKM. The CDR3 loop spans 18 amino acids. DNA of the CDR3: TGTGCCAGCAGTTTATGGCAACAGGGGTTTTCTGGGGCCAACGTCCTGACTTTC. As protein: CASSLWQQGFSGANVLTF.

This chain joins TRBV19 and TRBJ1-6; 7 bases map to TRBD1. The CDR3 length is 14 residues. V lost 5 bases, J lost 10 bases, and 8 bases stayed unmatched. The germline CDR1 and CDR2 sequences are LNHDA and SQIVND (reference sequence). In DNA form, the CDR3 reads TGTGCCAGTAGTCGACAGGGAGAAAGGTCACCCCTCCACTTT. Protein product: CASSRQGERSPLHF. Filled out from reference TRBV19 and TRBJ1-6, the complete variable domain reads DGGITQSPKYLFRKEGQNVTLSCEQNLNHDAMYWYRQDPGQGLRLIYYSQIVNDFQKGDIAEGYSVSREKKESFPLTVTSAQKNPTAFYLCASSRQGERSPLHFGNGTRLTVT.

This rearrangement joins TRBV27 to TRBJ1-1; D might be TRBD1 (5 bases). The CDR3 extends over 16 amino acids. Between the trimmed V and J ends, which lost 0 bases and 4 bases, there was a span of 15 bases. The germline V gene has CDR1 MNHEY and CDR2 SMNVEV (reference sequence). The CDR3 DNA follows: TGTGCCAGCAGTTTATCGTGGGGCAGGGCGAGCACTGAAGCTTTCTTT. Amino acid sequence: CASSLSWGRASTEAFF.

This clone was seen at least ten times. The chain has TRBV10-1 and TRBJ1-1, with 9 bases fitting TRBD1. The CDR3 has 15 amino acids. The J segment lost 0 bases and the V segment lost 8 bases, leaving 7 bases of the junction unmatched. The germline gives CDR1 WNHNN, CDR2 SYGVQD (reference sequence). Written as DNA, the CDR3 is TGCGCCAGCGGGGGACAGGGAAACATGAACACTGAAGCTTTCTTT. Protein sequence: CASGGQGNMNTEAFF.

This clone came up once. The chain recombines TRBV4-1 with TRBJ2-1; possibly TRBD1 for D (6 bases). V was pared by 0 bases and J by 2 bases, with 11 bases between. The CDR3 sequence is 16 residues long. Per germline, CDR1 MGHRA and CDR2 YSYEKL. The CDR3 here is CASSQDQGIPYNEQFF. DNA for the CDR3: TGCGCCAGCAGCCAAGATCAGGGGATCCCCTACAATGAGCAGTTCTTC.

This clone was seen only once. The chain recombines TRBV7-9 with TRBJ1-1; 8 bases are a match to TRBD1. CDR1 SEHNR and CDR2 FQNEAQ come from the germline V gene (reference sequence). The CDR3 runs 14 residues. After removal of 5 bases from V and 4 bases from J, the junction contained 6 bases not matched to a gene. CDR3: CASSSRGLGTEAFF. CDR3 nucleotide sequence: TGTGCCAGCAGCAGCAGGGGGCTCGGCACTGAAGCTTTCTTT.

This sequence joins TRBV28 and TRBJ2-7; 10 bases map to TRBD1. CDR3 length: 16 amino acids. The V segment lost 2 bases and the J segment 2 bases; nucleotides outside the gene matches: 6. The V gene's germline CDR1 is MDHEN and CDR2 SYDVKM. CDR3 coding DNA: TGTGCCAGCAGTTTAGTCCTCGGGACAGGGGCCTACGAGCAGTACTTC. This codes for CASSLVLGTGAYEQYF.

This rearrangement joins TRBV4-2 to TRBJ2-1; D gene unclear. Deletions cut 2 bases from V and 6 bases from J, with 8 bases between. The length of the CDR3 is 13 residues. CDR1 and CDR2 (germline): LGHNA, YNFKEQ. For the CDR3, the DNA is TGTGCCAGCAGCCAACTCACCGGCAATGAGCAGTTCTTC. Translation gives CASSQLTGNEQFF.

V is TRBV5-1 and J is TRBJ2-2; TRBD1 matches at 7 bases. The V gene end was trimmed by 4 bases and the J gene end by 7 bases; junction bases not matched to a gene: 13. This CDR3 is built from 16 residues. Germline assignment: CDR1 SGHRS and CDR2 YFSETQ. CDR3 sequence reads: CASSDDRAGASGELFF. The CDR3 region has the DNA TGCGCCAGCAGCGACGACAGGGCTGGGGCCAGCGGGGAGCTGTTTTTT. The variable domain in full, completed from reference TRBV5-1 and TRBJ2-2, reads KAGVTQTPRYLIKTRGQQVTLSCSPISGHRSVSWYQQTPGQGLQFLFEYFSETQRNKGNFPGRFSGRQFSNSRSEMNVSTLELGDSALYLCASSDDRAGASGELFFGEGSRLTVL.

Comment on this clone: At one end the junction does not follow the germline gene, possibly because of a read error. J is TRBJ2-7 and V is TRBV30; 11 bases line up with TRBD1. Germline V gene sequence: CDR1 GTSNPN, CDR2 SVGIG (reference sequence). The CDR3 is 15 amino acids. The CDR3 sequence: CARSSPGQGGTEQYF. Written as DNA, the CDR3 is TGTGCCCGGAGTTCCCCGGGACAGGGGGGGACCGAGCAGTACTTC. The full variable domain, rest sourced from reference TRBV30 and TRBJ2-7, is SQTIHQWPATLVQPVGSPLSLECTVEGTSNPNLYWYRQAAGRGLQLLFYSVGIGQISSEVPQNLSASRPQDRQFILSSKKLLLSDSGFYLCARSSPGQGGTEQYFGPGTRLTVT.

DNA of the CDR3: TGCGCCAGCCGACCGGGTTGGCAAGAGACCCAGTACTTC. It translates to CASRPGWQETQYF. This chain joins TRBV5-1 and TRBJ2-5; D is uncertain. Trimming cost V 7 bases and J 2 bases, with 12 bases left between them. The CDR3 extends over 13 amino acids. Germline CDR1 SGHRS, CDR2 YFSETQ.

The V gene is TRBV18, the J gene TRBJ1-5, with 7 positions matching TRBD1. The CDR3 totals 15 residues. V lost 3 bases, J lost 3 bases, and 5 bases stayed unmatched. Germline CDR1 and CDR2: KGHSH and LQKENI. CDR3 in amino acids: CASSPGDSYNQPQHF. CDR3 DNA: TGTGCCAGCTCACCCGGGGACAGCTACAATCAGCCCCAGCATTTT.

J is TRBJ2-3 and V is TRBV5-4; 9 bases fit TRBD2. From germline, CDR1 is SGHNT and CDR2 YYREEE (reference sequence). The CDR3 consists of 15 residues. V lost 0 bases to trimming and J lost 5 bases; unmatched junction nucleotides: 4. Written as DNA, the CDR3 is TGTGCCAGCAGCTTGGGGGGACTAGCAAGAGATACGCAGTATTTT. Encoded protein: CASSLGGLARDTQYF.

In its sample, this clone was seen once. The chain links TRBV7-3 to TRBJ1-5, with D possibly being TRBD1 (5 bases). The CDR3 has 13 amino acids. CDR1 and CDR2 from the germline V gene are SGHTA and FQGTGA. V was shortened by 8 bases and J by 6 bases, with 14 bases between the two germline ends. CDR3 in DNA: TGTGCCAGCGGTCAGGGTCCGGGTCAGCCCCAGCATTTT. Residues: CASGQGPGQPQHF.

V is TRBV12-3 or TRBV12-4 and J is TRBJ2-4; TRBD2 aligns across 11 bases. The trim removed 5 bases at V and 13 bases at J, leaving 7 bases unmatched. CDR3 length: 13 amino acids. Here the CDR3 DNA reads TGTGCCAGCAGTCCGGGTAGCGGGAGGGCCCAGTACTTC. It yields the protein CASSPGSGRAQYF.

CDR3 coding DNA: TGCGCCAGCAGCCGCGGGACAGGGGGGGGTGAAGCTTTCTTT. Protein sequence: CASSRGTGGGEAFF. This chain uses TRBV4-1 with TRBJ1-1; the match to TRBD1 covers 11 bases. The CDR3 loop spans 14 amino acids. J was trimmed by 7 bases and V by 4 bases; bases with no gene match: 5. Germline-derived CDR1 and CDR2 are MGHRA and YSYEKL.

This clone was detected only a few times. The chain links TRBV18 to TRBJ2-5; possibly TRBD2 for D (6 bases). The germline gives CDR1 KGHSH, CDR2 LQKENI. Trimming took 1 base from V and 4 from J, leaving 10 bases between them. This CDR3 has 14 amino acids. CDR3 nucleotides: TGTGCCAGCTCACCACTGGAGGGGTCAGAGACCCAGTACTTC. Residues: CASSPLEGSETQYF.

The chain joins TRBV7-2 to TRBJ2-1; D may be TRBD2 (5 bases). This CDR3 is built from 14 residues. Germline CDR1 is SGHTA and CDR2 is FQGNSA. The V end lost 5 bases, the J end lost 6 bases, and 14 bases lay between the germline ends. The CDR3 nucleotides are TGTGCCAGCAGCCCGATGGACGGAGGCAATGAGCAGTTCTTC. Amino acid sequence: CASSPMDGGNEQFF. Combining the CDR3 with reference TRBV7-2 and TRBJ2-1 gives the whole variable domain GAGVSQSPSNKVTEKGKDVELRCDPISGHTALYWYRQSLGQGLEFLIYFQGNSAPDKSGLPSDRFSAERTGGSVSTLTIQRTQQEDSAVYLCASSPMDGGNEQFFGPGTRLTVL.

V gene TRBV4-3 combines with J gene TRBJ1-4; 7 bases are a match to TRBD1. The germline CDR1 and CDR2 sequences are LGHNA and YSLEER. The CDR3 has 17 residues. After removal of 2 bases from V and 2 bases from J, the junction contained 8 bases not matched to a gene. CDR3 loop: CASSQRGQGRTNEKLFF. The CDR3 DNA follows: TGCGCCAGCAGCCAAAGGGGGCAGGGGAGGACTAATGAAAAACTGTTTTTT.

The gene calls are TRBV6-2 or TRBV6-3 and TRBJ1-5; D is ambiguous. Trimming removed 0 bases at V and 0 bases at J, with 15 bases between. Per germline, CDR1 MNHEY and CDR2 SVGEGT. The CDR3 runs to 18 residues. The CDR3 here is CASSYSTEEAHSNQPQHF. Written as DNA, the CDR3 is TGTGCCAGCAGTTACTCGACCGAGGAAGCCCATAGCAATCAGCCCCAGCATTTT.

Only one count was recorded for this clone. The chain is built from TRBV2 and TRBJ2-1, with D perhaps TRBD2 (5 bases). V lost 4 bases, J lost 7 bases, and 11 bases lay in between. CDR1 and CDR2 (germline): SNHLY, FYNNEI. The CDR3 is made up of 13 amino acids. CDR3 nucleotide sequence: TGTGCCAGCAGTGGATTAGCGTATAATGAGCAGTTCTTC. This codes for CASSGLAYNEQFF. Full variable domain (outside the CDR3, taken from reference TRBV2 and TRBJ2-1): EPEVTQTPSHQVTQMGQEVILRCVPISNHLYFYWYRQILGQKVEFLVSFYNNEISEKSEIFDDQFSVERPDGSNFTLKIRSTKLEDSAMYFCASSGLAYNEQFFGPGTRLTVL.

The count of this clone is one. The V call is TRBV6-6, the J call TRBJ1-2; a weak D match, TRBD1 (6 bases). Trimming pared 6 bases from V and 0 bases from J, leaving 11 bases between. The germline V gene has CDR1 MNHNY and CDR2 SVGAGI (reference sequence). The CDR3 has 14 residues. CDR3 DNA sequence: TGTGCCAGCAGGGGGGCCTCCTCTAACTATGGCTACACCTTC. It yields the protein CASRGASSNYGYTF.

The rearrangement links TRBV7-6 to TRBJ1-4; weak D call: TRBD1 (6 bases). The length of the CDR3 is 16 residues. Germline assignment: CDR1 SGHVS and CDR2 FNYEAQ. V was shortened by 4 bases and J by 3 bases, with 15 bases between the two germline ends. As DNA, the CDR3 is TGTGCCAGCAGCTCCGGGGGGCGACAGGCTAATGAAAAACTGTTTTTT. Encoded protein: CASSSGGRQANEKLFF.

The V call is TRBV28, the J call TRBJ1-1; tentatively, D is TRBD1 (6 bases). Germline V lookup: CDR1 MDHEN, CDR2 SYDVKM. The CDR3 spans 14 residues. Trimming stripped 7 bases from V and 8 bases from J, with 20 bases between. The CDR3 DNA reads TGTGCCAGCATCCTCCCCTCAAGAAGGGGGGAAGCTTTCTTT. Residues: CASILPSRRGEAFF.

This rearrangement joins TRBV5-1 to TRBJ1-4; 9 bases fit TRBD1. The ends lost 8 bases at V and 2 bases at J; junction bases unmatched: 4. Germline values: CDR1 SGHRS, CDR2 YFSETQ. The CDR3 runs to 14 residues. CDR3 residues: CASRTGGTNEKLFF. CDR3 DNA: TGCGCCAGTCGTACAGGGGGCACTAATGAAAAACTGTTTTTT.

The gene calls are TRBV4-3 and TRBJ2-1; the match to TRBD2 covers 10 bases. This CDR3 is 15 amino acids long. Unmatched junction bases numbered 2, after V lost 3 bases and J lost 3 bases. Germline assignment: CDR1 LGHNA and CDR2 YSLEER. The CDR3 here is CASSQLAGGYNEQFF. In DNA form, the CDR3 reads TGCGCCAGCAGCCAGTTAGCGGGAGGCTACAATGAGCAGTTCTTC.

The chain has TRBV13 and TRBJ2-5, with 9 nucleotides matching TRBD2. V dropped 4 bases and J dropped 5; count of bases not matched to a gene: 2. This CDR3 comprises 13 residues. The germline CDR1 and CDR2 sequences are PRHDT and FYEKMQ (reference sequence). The DNA of the CDR3 is TGTGCCAGCAGCTCTAGCGGGATTGAGACCCAGTACTTC. Translation: CASSSSGIETQYF.